This T cell receptor (beta chain) appears in the sequencing data of a study of shared clonotypes between healthy human individuals. Study conclusions and caveats: Blood was the only sampled material, and tissue repertoires likely differ.

V was clipped by 3 bases and J by 2 bases, with 8 bases between them. The length of the CDR3 is 13 residues. Germline CDR1 and CDR2: SGHDT and YYEEEE. Naive CD8 populations comprised CD45RO-negative cells positively selected for CCR7, excluding terminally differentiated effector memory CD45RA+ cells. The assay was immunoSEQ multiplex PCR, and TCRdb's table has in-frame clones only and misses some. Seen here are just over 2,000,000 clones, about 94% observed once, and the top ten hold around 1.1%. This clone showed up just once. The target antigen is unknown. Within the sample, other DNA sequences also encode this same CDR3.

Material: naive CD8+ T cells sorted from blood. This receptor was taken from a young man in good health. This chain links TRBV5-6 with TRBJ2-5; D is tentatively TRBD1 or TRBD2 (5 bases each). CDR3 DNA sequence: TGTGCCAGCAGCTCCGGGGCTCAAGAGACCCAGTACTTC. Residues: CASSSGAQETQYF.